Listed below are T cell receptor beta chains from one sample, sequenced in a study of cytomegalovirus exposure and HLA in healthy donors. The data were produced by immunoSEQ multiplex PCR, yet TCRdb's version contains in-frame clones alone and is incomplete. The table includes approximately 85,000 clones, around four fifths detected once. Sample: PBMCs. These receptors were obtained from a man aged 25-40 years in good health and CMV-seronegative. Both conserved end residues are trimmed from each CDR3. Fields, in order: V gene, J gene, CDR3 protein.

TRBV7-8	TRBJ2-7	ASSSRVIHEQY
TRBV27	TRBJ2-7	ASSLGDNSGTEQY
TRBV11-2	TRBJ2-7	ASSLDRGTQTREQY
TRBV5-8	TRBJ1-1	ASSLPLGWGVGTEAF
TRBV5-1	TRBJ1-1	ASSPRTGTNTEAF
TRBV5-1	TRBJ2-1	ASSLAQNSYNEQF
TRBV9	TRBJ2-3	ASSVPLAGVDTQY
TRBV7-9	TRBJ2-3	ASSTLASTDTQY
TRBV19	TRBJ2-3	ASSMPAGQGADTQY
TRBV19	TRBJ2-1	ASSMVFSSYNEQF
TRBV7-9	TRBJ2-1	ASSLDFAEQF
TRBV14	TRBJ2-2	ASSPWTGYSGELF
TRBV6-5	TRBJ2-5	ASSLQVQETQY
TRBV5-1	TRBJ2-3	ASSMPRLAGVRDTQY
TRBV4-1	TRBJ1-1	ASSHPPGKYTEAF
TRBV12-5	TRBJ1-5	ASAGAGNQPQH